This T cell receptor (beta chain) was profiled in a study of T cells in Graves' hyperthyroidism and ophthalmopathy. Study-level points and caveats: Clonotypes that were expanded in thyroid above 0.001 mostly appeared in blood too.

TCR beta CDR3 sequences were amplified from RNA transcripts. The HTBI primer set served for first-round RT-PCR of the TCR CDR3. From the multiplex PCR reads, TCRdb called clonotypes with MiXCR, one entry per CDR3 protein. Among hundreds of thousands of distinct CDR3 sequences listed, around 14% were seen once. Newly diagnosed hyperthyroidism patients aged 18 to 65 years had disease lasting under 2 months. Each diagnosis drew on symptoms, thyroxine, TRAb, thyroid ultrasound and orbital computed tomography findings. As to this clonotype: Its antigen is not identified.

Germline CDR1 reads MNHEY; CDR2 reads SMNVEV (reference sequence). The CDR3 length is 13 residues. V lost 5 bases, J lost 10 bases, and 14 bases lay in between. This TCR derives from a woman aged 30 to 39 with Graves' hyperthyroidism. The rearrangement joins TRBV27 to TRBJ1-4; perhaps TRBD1 as D (5 bases). What was sequenced was blood. Written as DNA, the CDR3 is TGTGCCAGCAGTGAAGCCGGGACTCTAAAACTGTTTTTT. Its protein product is CASSEAGTLKLFF.